This T cell receptor beta chain is drawn from a study of blood T cell repertoires in COVID-19. The wider study: Acute and convalescent COVID-19 specimens originated in the United States, Italy and Spain. PBMCs, B-cell-depleted T cells, or T cells provided the cDNA or gDNA that made up the material.

Germline V gives CDR1 SGHRS, CDR2 YFSETQ. The CDR3 runs 14 residues. With 0 bases removed from V and 1 base from J, the gap between germline ends came to 7 bases. This clone was counted once. Per the original methods: The authors estimated nucleated cell counts from reference gene primer amplification. Assay used: immunoSEQ multiplex PCR; TCRdb lists only in-frame clones, some missing. V and J calls and clone size come straight from that table; D and trimming were deduced from the DNA. The sample includes 200,000 to 250,000 clones, around four fifths of them seen just once. The sequencing input was peripheral blood. The rearrangement uses TRBV5-1 and TRBJ1-2; D possibly corresponds to TRBD1 (5 bases). This clonotype originated in a woman aged 60-75 years who had recovered from COVID-19. CDR3 amino acids: CASSLGQINYGYTF. DNA for the CDR3: TGCGCCAGCAGCTTGGGACAGATTAACTATGGCTACACCTTC.